The present TCR beta chain was sequenced within a study of blood T cells in healthy people across ages. General study findings and limits: Diversity of TCR beta per million T cells declined in a roughly linear way with age.

This CDR3 has 14 residues. Per germline, CDR1 SGHKS and CDR2 YYEKEE (reference sequence). This clonotype has a handful of counts. Its antigen is still unknown. It was approximately 10 milliliters of peripheral blood that were drawn from each donor. Per-sample PBMC isolation yielded at least 6 million cells. It was with a sample-barcoded 5' primer and a J-beta primer mix that a second PCR of roughly 7 to 12 cycles was run. The template-switch adaptor, which had 12 random nucleotides, put a tag on each cDNA molecule. One entry per CDR3 protein, called by TCRdb with MiXCR from the 5' RACE reads. The table has 700,000 or so distinct CDR3 sequences, 22% seen once; the top ten hold about 22%.

Sequences were obtained from blood. The chain uses TRBV5-5 and TRBJ2-5; 10 bases match TRBD1. TRBJ2-7 matches the DNA end more closely, so the J call is doubtful. The receptor's source is a man between 70 and 80 years old in good health. The CDR3 DNA reads TGTGCCAGCAAGGGGACAGGGGAGACCCACGAGCAGTACTTC. Translated, it gives CASKGTGETHEQYF.